This is a list of T cell receptor beta chains from one sample in a study of T cell responses to AZD1222 COVID-19 vaccine. Measured with immunoSEQ multiplex PCR; TCRdb has only the in-frame clones, and not every one. Here the sample spans more than 150,000 clones, approximately 87% being singletons. Sequencing used peripheral blood, obtained on day 0 of MenACWY control vaccination. Receptors originate from an adult in good health. CDR3s include the opening cysteine and the closing phenylalanine or tryptophan. A D gene is named only where the DNA matches it firmly.

CDR3nt: TGTGCCAGCAGCCAAGCCGGGAAACTTGAAGCTTTCTTT
CDR3aa: CASSQAGKLEAFF
v_gene: TRBV14
d_gene: -
j_gene: TRBJ1-1

CDR3nt: TGTGCCAGCTCACCCCTAGGTGGGCAGGGGGACACTGAAGCTTTCTTT
CDR3aa: CASSPLGGQGDTEAFF
v_gene: TRBV18
d_gene: TRBD1
j_gene: TRBJ1-1

CDR3nt: TGTGCCAGCAGCGTAGGCTGGGGCGGTAGCGGGAGGTCTAGCACAGATACGCAGTATTTT
CDR3aa: CASSVGWGGSGRSSTDTQYF
v_gene: TRBV9
d_gene: TRBD2
j_gene: TRBJ2-3

CDR3nt: TGTGCCACCAGCGCGGGTAGAACCAACTCCTACAATGAGCAGTTCTTC
CDR3aa: CATSAGRTNSYNEQFF
v_gene: TRBV24-1
d_gene: -
j_gene: TRBJ2-1

CDR3nt: TGTGCCAGCAGTGCACTGCAGGGTCGGGCGAACACTGAAGCTTTCTTT
CDR3aa: CASSALQGRANTEAFF
v_gene: TRBV6-1
d_gene: -
j_gene: TRBJ1-1

CDR3nt: TGTGCCAGCTCACCAAATTCGGCGACAGGGGGTGGCACTGAAGCTTTCTTT
CDR3aa: CASSPNSATGGGTEAFF
v_gene: TRBV18
d_gene: TRBD1
j_gene: TRBJ1-1

CDR3nt: TGTGCCAGCAGTGAAGGGAACTCACCCCTCCACTTT
CDR3aa: CASSEGNSPLHF
v_gene: TRBV2
d_gene: -
j_gene: TRBJ1-6

CDR3nt: TGCAGCGTTGGGGACCCCTATAGCAATCAGCCCCAGCATTTT
CDR3aa: CSVGDPYSNQPQHF
v_gene: TRBV29-1
d_gene: -
j_gene: TRBJ1-5

CDR3nt: TGTGCCAGCAGCCGTACCCGCTTCTCTAGAGGTACGCAGTATTTT
CDR3aa: CASSRTRFSRGTQYF
v_gene: TRBV4-2
d_gene: -
j_gene: TRBJ2-3

CDR3nt: TGTGCCAGCAACCTCAGCCCGGGGACACTCGAAGGCTACACCTTC
CDR3aa: CASNLSPGTLEGYTF
v_gene: TRBV6-5
d_gene: -
j_gene: TRBJ1-2

CDR3nt: TGTGCCAGCAGCGACGGGACAGGGTCGAAAAAACTGTTTTTT
CDR3aa: CASSDGTGSKKLFF
v_gene: TRBV9
d_gene: TRBD1
j_gene: TRBJ1-4

CDR3nt: TGTGCCAGCAGTGGACGATCTGGGGCCAACGTCCTGACTTTC
CDR3aa: CASSGRSGANVLTF
v_gene: TRBV2
d_gene: -
j_gene: TRBJ2-6

CDR3nt: TGTGCCAGCAGCTTACCGGGACAGGGTTTCGCTGAAGCTTTCTTT
CDR3aa: CASSLPGQGFAEAFF
v_gene: TRBV5-4
d_gene: TRBD1
j_gene: TRBJ1-1

CDR3nt: TGTGCCAGCAGTCCGGACCAAACCGGGGAGCTGTTTTTT
CDR3aa: CASSPDQTGELFF
v_gene: TRBV27
d_gene: -
j_gene: TRBJ2-2

CDR3nt: TGTGCCGCCGGGACCGTGAACACCGGGGAGCTGTTTTTT
CDR3aa: CAAGTVNTGELFF
v_gene: TRBV11-2
d_gene: -
j_gene: TRBJ2-2

CDR3nt: TGTGCCAGCAGTTACTCTGGGGGTACGGGGGGCTACACCTTC
CDR3aa: CASSYSGGTGGYTF
v_gene: TRBV6-5
d_gene: -
j_gene: TRBJ1-2

CDR3nt: TGTGCCAGCAGCGTAGGTGTGGGGGGGCCGGGTTACAATGAGCAGTTCTTC
CDR3aa: CASSVGVGGPGYNEQFF
v_gene: TRBV9
d_gene: -
j_gene: TRBJ2-1

CDR3nt: TGTGCCAGCAGTGAAGGGACAGGCGGTAGGTCACCCCTCCACTTT
CDR3aa: CASSEGTGGRSPLHF
v_gene: TRBV6-1
d_gene: TRBD1
j_gene: TRBJ1-6